Detailed here is one TCR beta chain. The antigen remains undetermined. Profiled with immunoSEQ multiplex PCR; TCRdb holds only in-frame clones, not every one. The sample contains around 140,000 clones, around nine tenths of which appear only once. This specimen comes from a study of T cell responses to AZD1222 COVID-19 vaccine. General observations from the study: Reports indicate that nearly half of spike-specific TCRs are directed at unmutated variant regions. Spike-specific TCRs gained breadth and depth after people received two AZD1222 doses.

Sequences were derived from peripheral blood, sampled 28 days after the second AZD1222 dose. This sequence was found in an adult who received the AZD1222 COVID-19 vaccine.

CDR3: CASSLNAGGISYTF. The CDR3 DNA reads TGTGCCAGCAGCTTAAACGCGGGGGGCATCAGCTACACCTTC. The chain joins TRBV7-2 to TRBJ1-2; tentatively, D is TRBD1 (6 bases). Per the germline V gene, CDR1 is SGHTA and CDR2 is FQGNSA. This CDR3 comprises 14 residues. Deletions cut 2 bases from V and 9 bases from J, with 16 bases between.